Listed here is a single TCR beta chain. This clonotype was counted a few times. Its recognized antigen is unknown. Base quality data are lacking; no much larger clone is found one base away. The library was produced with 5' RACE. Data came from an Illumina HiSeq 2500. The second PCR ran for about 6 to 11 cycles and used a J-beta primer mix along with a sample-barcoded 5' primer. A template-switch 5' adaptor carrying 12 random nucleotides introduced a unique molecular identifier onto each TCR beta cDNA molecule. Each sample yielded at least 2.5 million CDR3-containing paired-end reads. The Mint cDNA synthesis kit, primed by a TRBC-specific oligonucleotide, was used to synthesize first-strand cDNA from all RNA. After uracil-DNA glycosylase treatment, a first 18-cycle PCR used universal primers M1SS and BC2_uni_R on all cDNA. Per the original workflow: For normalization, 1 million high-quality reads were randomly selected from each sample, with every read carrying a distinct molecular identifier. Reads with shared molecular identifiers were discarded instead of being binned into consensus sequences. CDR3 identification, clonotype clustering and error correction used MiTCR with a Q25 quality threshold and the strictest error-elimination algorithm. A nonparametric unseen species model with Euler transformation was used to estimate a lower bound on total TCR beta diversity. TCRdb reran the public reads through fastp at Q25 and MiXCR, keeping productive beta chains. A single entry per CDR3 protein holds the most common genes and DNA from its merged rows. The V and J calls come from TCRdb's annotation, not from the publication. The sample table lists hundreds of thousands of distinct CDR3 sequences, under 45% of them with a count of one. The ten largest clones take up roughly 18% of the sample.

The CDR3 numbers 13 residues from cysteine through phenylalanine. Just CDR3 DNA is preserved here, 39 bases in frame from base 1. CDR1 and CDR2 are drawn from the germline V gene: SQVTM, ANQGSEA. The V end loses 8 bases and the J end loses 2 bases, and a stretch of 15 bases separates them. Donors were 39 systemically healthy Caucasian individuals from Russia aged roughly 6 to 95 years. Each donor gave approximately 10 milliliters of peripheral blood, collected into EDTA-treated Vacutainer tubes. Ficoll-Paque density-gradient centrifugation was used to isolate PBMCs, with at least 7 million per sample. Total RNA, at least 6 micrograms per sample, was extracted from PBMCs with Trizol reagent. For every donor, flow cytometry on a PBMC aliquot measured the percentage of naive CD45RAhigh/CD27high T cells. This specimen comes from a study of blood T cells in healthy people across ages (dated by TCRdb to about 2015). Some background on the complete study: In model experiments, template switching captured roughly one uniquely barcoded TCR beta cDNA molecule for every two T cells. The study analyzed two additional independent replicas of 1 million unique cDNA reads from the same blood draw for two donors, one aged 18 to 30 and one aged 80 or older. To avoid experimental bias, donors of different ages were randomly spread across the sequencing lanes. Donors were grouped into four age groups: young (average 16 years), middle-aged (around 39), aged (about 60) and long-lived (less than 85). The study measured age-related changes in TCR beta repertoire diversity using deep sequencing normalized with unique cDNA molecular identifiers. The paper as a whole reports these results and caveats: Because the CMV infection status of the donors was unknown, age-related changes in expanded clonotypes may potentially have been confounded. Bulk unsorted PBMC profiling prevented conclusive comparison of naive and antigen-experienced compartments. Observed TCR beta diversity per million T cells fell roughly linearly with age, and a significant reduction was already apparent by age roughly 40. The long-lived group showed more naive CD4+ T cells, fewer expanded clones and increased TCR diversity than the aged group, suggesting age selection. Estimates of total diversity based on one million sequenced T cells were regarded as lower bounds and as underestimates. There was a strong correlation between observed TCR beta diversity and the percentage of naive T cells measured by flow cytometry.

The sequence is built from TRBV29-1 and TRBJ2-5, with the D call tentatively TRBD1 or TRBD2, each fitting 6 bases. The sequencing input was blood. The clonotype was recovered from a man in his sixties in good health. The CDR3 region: CSFGGTEQETQYF. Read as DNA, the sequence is TGCAGCTTCGGGGGCACGGAGCAAGAGACCCAGTACTTC.